A single sample is the source of the 14 T cell receptor beta chains below, sequenced in a study of T cell changes during pregnancy in multiple sclerosis. This table comes from immunoSEQ multiplex PCR, and its TCRdb copy is limited to in-frame clones, with some not included. The sample shows approximately 93,000 clones, around 90% of them seen only once. This sample comprised peripheral blood, obtained in the first trimester of pregnancy. Receptors originate from a female donor in good health, enrolled as a control in a pregnancy study.

The chain uses TRBV27 and TRBJ2-1; 10 bases line up with TRBD1. The CDR3 has 15 amino acids. Germline V gene sequence: CDR1 MNHEY, CDR2 SMNVEV (reference sequence). After removal of 2 bases from V and 4 bases from J, the junction contained 2 bases not matched to a gene. CDR3 sequence (DNA): TGTGCCAGCAGTTTAGGGACAGGGGATTACAATGAGCAGTTCTTC. Protein sequence: CASSLGTGDYNEQFF.

This rearrangement joins TRBV18 to TRBJ2-5, with 13 bases matching TRBD2. The germline gives CDR1 KGHSH, CDR2 LQKENI. Germline trimming cut 3 bases from V and 0 bases from J; bases unmatched to any gene: 1. The CDR3 extends over 16 amino acids. The CDR3 region is CASSPGLAGYQETQYF. DNA for the CDR3: TGTGCCAGCTCACCGGGACTAGCGGGGTACCAAGAGACCCAGTACTTC.

The J gene is TRBJ1-2, the V gene TRBV4-3; D is perhaps TRBD1 (6 bases). Trimming took 1 base from V and 8 from J, leaving 14 bases between them. Germline V gene sequence: CDR1 LGHNA, CDR2 YSLEER. CDR3 size: 14 residues. The CDR3 DNA follows: TGCGCCAGCAGCCAAGTGGGCGGGGGCGAAGGCTACACCTTC. Encoded protein: CASSQVGGGEGYTF.

The CDR3 DNA reads TGTGCCAGCGGGTTCCGGGACAAGAGGCAAGAGACCCAGTACTTC. Its protein product is CASGFRDKRQETQYF. V usage is TRBV7-2 and J usage is TRBJ2-5; D may be TRBD1 (6 bases). Germline CDR1 SGHTA, CDR2 FQGNSA. V was cut by 8 bases and J by 2 bases, with 18 bases left in between. The CDR3 is 15 residues long. Based on the CDR3 plus reference TRBV7-2 and TRBJ2-5, the full variable domain is GAGVSQSPSNKVTEKGKDVELRCDPISGHTALYWYRQSLGQGLEFLIYFQGNSAPDKSGLPSDRFSAERTGGSVSTLTIQRTQQEDSAVYLCASGFRDKRQETQYFGPGTRLLVL.

V gene TRBV4-2 combines with J gene TRBJ2-7; D possibly corresponds to TRBD2 (6 bases). Trimming stripped 1 base from V and 5 bases from J, with 12 bases between. Germline CDR1 reads LGHNA; CDR2 reads YNFKEQ. This CDR3 contains 14 residues. The CDR3 here is CASSQVLGRHEQYF. In DNA form, the CDR3 reads TGTGCCAGCAGCCAAGTATTAGGGAGGCACGAGCAGTACTTC.

The V call is TRBV4-1, the J call TRBJ1-1; D remains unclear. The CDR3 is 16 amino acids. Per germline, CDR1 MGHRA and CDR2 YSYEKL. V was clipped by 1 base and J by 0 bases, with 12 bases between them. This chain's CDR3 is CASSQGYRRMNTEAFF. DNA of the CDR3: TGCGCCAGCAGCCAAGGATACCGCAGGATGAACACTGAAGCTTTCTTT.

This chain uses TRBV11-2 with TRBJ2-2, with D perhaps matching TRBD1 (6 bases). CDR1 is SGHAT and CDR2 is FQNNGV in the germline V gene. Trimming shortened V by 2 bases and J by 7 bases, and 11 bases separated the two germline ends. CDR3 size: 14 residues. CDR3 sequence (DNA): TGTGCCAGCAGCTTACAAACAGGGTTCGGGGAGCTGTTTTTT. Translated, it gives CASSLQTGFGELFF.

The table lists this clone with a count of one. The chain links TRBV5-4 to TRBJ2-5, with D maybe TRBD1 (6 bases). The length of the CDR3 is 15 residues. Trimming removed 4 bases at V and 5 bases at J, with 18 bases between. CDR1 SGHNT and CDR2 YYREEE come from the germline V gene (reference sequence). The CDR3 nucleotides read TGTGCCAGCAGCGACCTTGAGACAGGCGAGGAGACCCAGTACTTC. Translated: CASSDLETGEETQYF.

The V and J genes are TRBV15 and TRBJ1-2, with TRBD1 as a possible D gene (5 bases). This CDR3 is 17 amino acids long. Germline V CDR1 and CDR2: LNHNV, YYDKDF (reference sequence). Trimming cost V 0 bases and J 5 bases, with 19 bases left between them. The CDR3 DNA reads as TGTGCCACCAGCAGAGATTTTTCAGGGCGGATAGTATATGGCTACACCTTC. This translates into CATSRDFSGRIVYGYTF.

This chain uses TRBV5-1 with TRBJ1-1; D call uncertain. Germline V lookup: CDR1 SGHRS, CDR2 YFSETQ. Trimming left V 4 bases short and J 1 base short, with 11 bases between. The CDR3 has 14 residues. The CDR3 nucleotides read TGCGCCAGCAGCCTCCTTCTTCCGAACACTGAAGCTTTCTTT. This gives the protein CASSLLLPNTEAFF.

This chain connects TRBV4-3 to TRBJ1-2; the D gene is possibly TRBD1 (5 bases). The germline V and J ends were trimmed by 0 bases and 3 bases, with 20 bases remaining between them. Germline CDR1 and CDR2: LGHNA and YSLEER. The CDR3 runs 18 residues. The chain's CDR3 is CASSQESGRGSMDYGYTF. Here the CDR3 DNA reads TGCGCCAGCAGCCAAGAAAGTGGGAGGGGATCGATGGACTATGGCTACACCTTC.

V usage is TRBV7-2 and J usage is TRBJ1-3; maybe TRBD1 (6 bases). Germline V gene data show CDR1 as SGHTA and CDR2 as FQGNSA. This CDR3 has 16 amino acids. V was shortened by 4 bases and J by 0 bases, with 13 bases between the two germline ends. The CDR3 is CASSSQGSFSGNTIYF. The CDR3 bases are TGTGCCAGCAGCTCACAGGGTTCTTTCTCTGGAAACACCATATATTTT.

In its sample, this clone was seen a few times. J is TRBJ1-1 and V is TRBV6-5; no clear D gene. The CDR3 is 12 residues long. Germline V gene data show CDR1 as MNHEY and CDR2 as SVGAGI. Trimming took 0 bases from V and 8 from J, leaving 7 bases between them. CDR3 coding DNA: TGTGCCAGCAGTTACTCAGGCGGGGAAGCTTTCTTT. Amino acids: CASSYSGGEAFF.

The chain employs TRBV4-1 and TRBJ2-7, with 9 positions matching TRBD1. The V segment lost 5 bases and the J segment 2 bases; nucleotides outside the gene matches: 4. The germline V gene has CDR1 MGHRA and CDR2 YSYEKL. The CDR3 sequence is 14 residues long. The CDR3 is CASSSGTGTYEQYF. CDR3 DNA sequence: TGCGCCAGCAGCTCCGGGACAGGGACCTACGAGCAGTACTTC.